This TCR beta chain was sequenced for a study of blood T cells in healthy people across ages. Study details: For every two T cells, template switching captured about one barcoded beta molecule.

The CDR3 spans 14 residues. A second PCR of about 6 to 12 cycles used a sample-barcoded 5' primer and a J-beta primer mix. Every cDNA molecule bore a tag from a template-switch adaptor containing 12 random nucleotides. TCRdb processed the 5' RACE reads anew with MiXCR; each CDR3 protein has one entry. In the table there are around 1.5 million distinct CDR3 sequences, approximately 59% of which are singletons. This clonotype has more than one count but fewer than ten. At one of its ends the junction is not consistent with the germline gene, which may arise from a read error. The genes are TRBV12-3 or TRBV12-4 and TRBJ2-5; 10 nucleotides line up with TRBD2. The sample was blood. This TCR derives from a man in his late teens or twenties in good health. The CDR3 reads CASSIAGGQETQYF. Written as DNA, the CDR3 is TGTGCCAGCAGTATAGCGGGAGGACAAGAGACCCAGTACTTC.